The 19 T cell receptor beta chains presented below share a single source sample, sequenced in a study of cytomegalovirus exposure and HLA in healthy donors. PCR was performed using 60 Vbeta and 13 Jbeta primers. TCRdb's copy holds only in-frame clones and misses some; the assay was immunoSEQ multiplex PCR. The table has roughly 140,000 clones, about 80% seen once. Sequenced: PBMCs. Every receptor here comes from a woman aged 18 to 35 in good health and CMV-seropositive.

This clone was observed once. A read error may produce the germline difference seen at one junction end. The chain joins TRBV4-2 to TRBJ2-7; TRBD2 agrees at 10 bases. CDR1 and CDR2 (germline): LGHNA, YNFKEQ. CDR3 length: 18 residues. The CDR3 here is CASSQDTISGGHSYERYF. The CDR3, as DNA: TGTGCCAGCAGCCAAGATACGATTAGCGGGGGGCATTCCTACGAGCGGTACTTC.

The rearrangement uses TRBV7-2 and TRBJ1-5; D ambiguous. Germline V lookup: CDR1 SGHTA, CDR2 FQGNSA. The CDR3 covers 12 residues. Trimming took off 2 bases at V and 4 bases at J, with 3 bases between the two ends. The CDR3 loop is CASSLLNQPQHF. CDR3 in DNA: TGTGCCAGCAGCTTACTTAATCAGCCCCAGCATTTT.

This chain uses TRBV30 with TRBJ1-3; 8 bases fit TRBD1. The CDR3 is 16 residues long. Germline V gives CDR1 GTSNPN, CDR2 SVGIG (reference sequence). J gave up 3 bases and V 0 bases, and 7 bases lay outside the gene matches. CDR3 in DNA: TGTGCCTGGAGTGTTGGAAGGACAGGGTTTGGAAACACCATATATTTT. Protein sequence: CAWSVGRTGFGNTIYF. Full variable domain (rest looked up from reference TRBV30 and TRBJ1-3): SQTIHQWPATLVQPVGSPLSLECTVEGTSNPNLYWYRQAAGRGLQLLFYSVGIGQISSEVPQNLSASRPQDRQFILSSKKLLLSDSGFYLCAWSVGRTGFGNTIYFGEGSWLTVV.

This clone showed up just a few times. CDR3 amino acids: CASSRRTGGAEGYTF. The CDR3 DNA follows: TGTGCCAGCAGCCGTCGGACAGGGGGCGCAGAGGGCTACACCTTC. The V gene is TRBV7-2, the J gene TRBJ1-2, with 11 bases lining up with TRBD1. The CDR3 is 15 residues long. From germline, CDR1 is SGHTA and CDR2 FQGNSA. V trimming: 5 bases; J trimming: 8 bases; junction bases outside the gene matches: 10.

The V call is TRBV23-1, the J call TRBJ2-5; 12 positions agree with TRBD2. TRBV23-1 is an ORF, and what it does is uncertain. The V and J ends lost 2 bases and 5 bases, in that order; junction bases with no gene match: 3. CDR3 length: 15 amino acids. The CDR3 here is CASSQGTSGQETQYF. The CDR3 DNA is TGCGCCAGCAGTCAAGGGACTAGCGGGCAGGAGACCCAGTACTTC.

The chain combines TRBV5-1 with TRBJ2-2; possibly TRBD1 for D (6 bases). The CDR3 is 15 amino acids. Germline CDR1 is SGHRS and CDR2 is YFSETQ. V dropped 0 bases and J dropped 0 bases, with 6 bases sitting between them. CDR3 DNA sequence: TGCGCCAGCAGCTTGGACAGGGCGAACACCGGGGAGCTGTTTTTT. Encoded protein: CASSLDRANTGELFF.

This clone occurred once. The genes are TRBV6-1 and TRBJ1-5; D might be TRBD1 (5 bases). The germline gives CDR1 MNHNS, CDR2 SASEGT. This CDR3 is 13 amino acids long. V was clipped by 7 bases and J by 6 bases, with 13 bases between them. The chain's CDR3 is CASTLGGVQPQHF. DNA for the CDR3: TGTGCCAGCACCCTGGGGGGAGTTCAGCCCCAGCATTTT.

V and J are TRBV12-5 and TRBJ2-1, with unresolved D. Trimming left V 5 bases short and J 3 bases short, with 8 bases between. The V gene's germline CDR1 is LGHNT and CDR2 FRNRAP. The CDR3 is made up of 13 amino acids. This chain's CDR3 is CASGPSGYNEQFF. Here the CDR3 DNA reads TGTGCTAGTGGTCCCTCCGGCTACAATGAGCAGTTCTTC.

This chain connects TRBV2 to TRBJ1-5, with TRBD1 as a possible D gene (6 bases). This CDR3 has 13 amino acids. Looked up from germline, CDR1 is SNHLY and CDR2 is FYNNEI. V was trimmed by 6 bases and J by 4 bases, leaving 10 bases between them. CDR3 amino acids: CASRRGSNQPQHF. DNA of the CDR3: TGTGCCAGCAGGAGGGGGTCGAATCAGCCCCAGCATTTT.

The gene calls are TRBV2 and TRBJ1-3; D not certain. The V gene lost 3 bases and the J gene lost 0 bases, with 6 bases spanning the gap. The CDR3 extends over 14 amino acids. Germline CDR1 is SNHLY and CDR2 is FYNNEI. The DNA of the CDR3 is TGTGCCAGCAGTGATGTATACTCTGGAAACACCATATATTTT. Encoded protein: CASSDVYSGNTIYF.

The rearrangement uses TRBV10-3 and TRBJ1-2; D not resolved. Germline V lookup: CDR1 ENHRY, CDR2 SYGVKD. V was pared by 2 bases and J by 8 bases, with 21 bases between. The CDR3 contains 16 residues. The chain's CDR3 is CAISEPGGEVGYGYTF. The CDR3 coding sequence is TGTGCCATCAGTGAGCCCGGTGGGGAGGTGGGTTACGGCTACACCTTC.

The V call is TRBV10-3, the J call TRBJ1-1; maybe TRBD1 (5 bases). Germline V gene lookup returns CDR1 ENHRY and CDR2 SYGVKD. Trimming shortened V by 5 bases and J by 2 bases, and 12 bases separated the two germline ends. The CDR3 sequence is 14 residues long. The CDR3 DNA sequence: TGTGCCATCAGTACAGGAGAGCAAAACACTGAAGCTTTCTTT. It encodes CAISTGEQNTEAFF.

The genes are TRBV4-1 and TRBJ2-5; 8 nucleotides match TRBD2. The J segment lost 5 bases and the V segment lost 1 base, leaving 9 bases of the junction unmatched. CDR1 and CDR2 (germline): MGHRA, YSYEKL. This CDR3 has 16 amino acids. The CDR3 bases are TGCGCCAGCAGCCAAGTTGGATCGGGGGGGCCGGAGACCCAGTACTTC. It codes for CASSQVGSGGPETQYF.

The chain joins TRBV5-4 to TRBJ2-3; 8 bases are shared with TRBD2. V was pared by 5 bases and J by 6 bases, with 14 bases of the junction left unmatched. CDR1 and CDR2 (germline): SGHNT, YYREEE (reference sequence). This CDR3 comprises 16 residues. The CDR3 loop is CASRESGGAREDTQYF. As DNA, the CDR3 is TGTGCCAGCAGGGAATCGGGGGGGGCCAGGGAGGATACGCAGTATTTT.

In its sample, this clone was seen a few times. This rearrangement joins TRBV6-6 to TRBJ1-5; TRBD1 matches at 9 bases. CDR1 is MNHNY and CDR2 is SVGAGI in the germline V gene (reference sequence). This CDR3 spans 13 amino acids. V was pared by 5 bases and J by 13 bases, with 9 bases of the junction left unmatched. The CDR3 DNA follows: TGTGCCAGCAGTGCCCCCGGGACAGGGAGTCAGCATTTT. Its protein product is CASSAPGTGSQHF.

In DNA form, the CDR3 reads TGTGCCAGCAGCCCACTGGGACAGGGGATGAACACTGAAGCTTTCTTT. It specifies CASSPLGQGMNTEAFF. The chain has TRBV5-6 and TRBJ1-1, with 10 bases that match TRBD1. The CDR3 is made up of 16 amino acids. V lost 4 bases and J lost 0; bases outside the gene matches: 6. Germline V CDR1 and CDR2: SGHDT, YYEEEE.

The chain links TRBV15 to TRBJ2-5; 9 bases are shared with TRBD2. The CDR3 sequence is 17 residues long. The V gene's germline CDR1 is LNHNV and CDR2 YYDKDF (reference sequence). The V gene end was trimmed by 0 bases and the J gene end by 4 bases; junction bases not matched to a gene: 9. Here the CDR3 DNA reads TGTGCCACCAGCAGAGATAGGAGTAGCGGGGGAGTAGAGACCCAGTACTTC. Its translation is CATSRDRSSGGVETQYF.

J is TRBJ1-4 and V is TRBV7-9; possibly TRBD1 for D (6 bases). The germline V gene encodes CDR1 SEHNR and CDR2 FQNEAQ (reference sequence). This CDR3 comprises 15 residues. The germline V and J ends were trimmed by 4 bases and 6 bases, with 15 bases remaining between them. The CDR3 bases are TGTGCCAGCAGCTATACAGGGATTAAGGATGAAAAACTGTTTTTT. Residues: CASSYTGIKDEKLFF.

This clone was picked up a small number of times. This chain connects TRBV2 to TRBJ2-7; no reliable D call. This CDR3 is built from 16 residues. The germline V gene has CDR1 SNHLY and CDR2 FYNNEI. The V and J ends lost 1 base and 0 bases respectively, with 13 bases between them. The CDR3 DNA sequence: TGTGCCAGCAGTGAAGGGTGGCACAGTAGCTCCTACGAGCAGTACTTC. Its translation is CASSEGWHSSSYEQYF.